Detailed here is one T cell receptor beta chain. Antigen specificity is unknown. Mismatch with germline at one junction end may stem from a read error. The data derive from a study of regulatory T cells in long-lasting Graves disease. CDR3-region Arm-PCR and iRepertoire HTBI primers produced the TCR beta libraries. One entry per CDR3 protein results from TCRdb running MiXCR on the multiplex PCR reads. The repertoire holds about 530,000 distinct CDR3 sequences, with about 16% as singletons. Germline V gives CDR1 KGHSH, CDR2 LQKENI. This CDR3 region has 15 residues. Study-wide findings and caveats: There were preferences for TRBV28, TRBJ1-2 and TRBJ2-5 in persistent disease.

The time point here: newly diagnosed GD, antithyroid drugs for less than 3 months. Construction of the TCR library relied on RNA isolated from PBMCs. The same data also contributed to another study, on T cells in Graves' hyperthyroidism and ophthalmopathy. This second study says: Graves' hyperthyroidism was deemed stable absent ophthalmopathy progression within 18 months. The model predicted ophthalmopathy a median around six months before onset.

This sequence originates from a woman aged 35-60 years with Graves disease. The starting material was peripheral blood mononuclear cells (PBMCs), obtained at new diagnosis, from a patient treated with antithyroid drugs. The V and J genes are TRBV18 and TRBJ1-3; no firm D call. The CDR3 nucleotides are TGTGCCTGCTCACCAACCCTATTCTCTGGAAACACCATATATTTT. It specifies CACSPTLFSGNTIYF.